The subject of this entry is one TCR beta chain. The target of this receptor is not known. No base quality information exists; no much larger clone differs at one position. This specimen belongs to a study of shared clonotypes between healthy human individuals (dated by TCRdb to the early 2020s). Context from the whole study: A couple of women and a few men aged 18 to 49 years were included in the cohort. Libraries were prepared and TCR repertoires were sequenced by different laboratories using diverse techniques, in order to increase sequencing depth and limit assay-specific biases. To estimate repertoire size and how much clonotypes are shared between individuals, the study performed deep sequencing of blood TCR repertoires from a few healthy adults. For each donor, CD4 naive and CD4 memory were each run on three plates, CD8 naive on two plates, and CD8 memory on one plate. Each donor's leukapheresis produced roughly between roughly 0.85 and 10 billion PBMCs.

The research as a whole found: Because the study included a small number of donors, the genetic and exposure-history diversity represented was limited. Pairwise subsampling indicated that sequencing depth was expected to affect the degree of clonotype sharing among donors. Even with the large sequencing depth, rarefaction of the sorted-subset datasets indicated that sequencing was incomplete. Larger estimated clonotype richness was generally found for naive subsets than for memory subsets. Across a handful of donors, 4.5% to 6.5% of naive CD4, roughly 3.3% of naive CD8, roughly 2.3% of memory CD4, and approximately 0.42% of memory CD8 clonotypes were shared. Sampling was restricted to blood, and TCR repertoires in tissue are likely to differ from TCR repertoires in blood. Higher generation probabilities were observed for clonotypes shared by all four sorted-subset donors than for non-shared clonotypes.

V is reduced by 3 bases and J by 0 bases, leaving a spacing of 12 bases between them. From the cysteine through the phenylalanine, the CDR3 covers 16 amino acids. The only DNA kept is the CDR3, 48 bases in frame from the first base. Taken from the germline V gene (reference sequence), the CDR1 and CDR2 loops are SEHNR and FQNEAQ. Using the deep immunoSEQ assay, TCR CDR3 regions were amplified from genomic DNA by multiplex PCR. Genomic DNA extracted from each cell subset was distributed evenly over all wells of several immunoSEQ 96-well plates, and each plate served as one replicate. Each replicate PCR for sorted subsets received around 0.2 ug genomic DNA, equal to around 32,000 T cell genomes. The purified libraries were quantified using a Qubit 3.0 fluorometer, sized with a Bioanalyzer 2100, and then quantified again using the KAPA Library Quantification kit. Every immunoSEQ 96-well plate was sequenced on a dedicated single-read 150-cycle Illumina NextSeq 550 flow cell. The authors' analysis ran thus. Because only junctional sequences without quality scores were contained in the immunoSEQ output, filtering matching that applied to full-length reads could not be performed. Sequences were annotated with PyIR, a Python wrapper for IgBLAST v1.9, and V/J genes and CDR3 were assigned using IMGT germline references. Reads with weak V/J assignments (E-value above 1e-6), missing CDR3, stop codons, out-of-frame junctions, or ambiguous translated residues were removed. V3J clonotypes were defined as sequences sharing an identical inferred V gene, J gene, and CDR3 amino acid sequence. Percentage overlap between repertoires was calculated by dividing the number of shared unique clonotypes by the size of the smaller repertoire. Three approaches were used to assess repertoire richness: RTK rarefaction, the Chao1 estimator, and Recon v2.1 estimates of unobserved clonotypes. OLGA was used to compute generation probabilities for all TCRbeta clonotypes that the gDNA method yielded from a few donors. TCRdb provides this immuneACCESS table in a form limited to in-frame rearrangements. Some clones are lacking; in checked studies, under half of them reflect an unresolved V gene, and why the rest are absent is not known. That table supplies the V and J calls and clone size; D and trimming were determined from the DNA. The sample table holds about 820,000 clones, of which 80% to 95% were seen once. The top ten constitute around 24% of the sample.

CD8 naive samples were CD45RO-negative cells positively selected for CCR7, giving a CD45RA+CCR7+ population that excluded TemRA cells. The donors were healthy, HIV-negative adults with no recently reported acute infections or vaccinations. Every donor was a Caucasian adult residing in Nashville, Tennessee, USA. Blood was obtained by leukapheresis, after which PBMCs were separated by Ficoll-Histopaque density gradient centrifugation and cryopreserved in liquid nitrogen vapor phase. Analytical flow cytometry was used to check the purity and quantity of every magnetically sorted T cell population. Genomic DNA was isolated from every sorted fraction and measured by UV absorbance on a Nanodrop 2000c.

The receptor was derived from a man aged 30 to 45 in good health. The chain was built from TRBV7-9 and TRBJ2-1, with no reliable assignment of the D segment. The sequenced sample was naive CD8+ T cells sorted from blood. The intended sense of this specimen's cell subset or site label: CD45RA+CCR7+. Read as DNA, the sequence is TGTGCCAGCAGCTTCGCCCGCTCCCACTCCTACAATGAGCAGTTCTTC. Its protein is CASSFARSHSYNEQFF.